A single sample is the source of the 8 T cell receptor beta chains below, sequenced in a study of cytomegalovirus exposure and HLA in healthy donors. PCR employed 60 Vbeta and 13 Jbeta primers. Profiling relied on immunoSEQ multiplex PCR, and the TCRdb table lists in-frame clones only, not all of them. The top ten clones hold 2.3% of a sample with 150,000 to 200,000 clones, over 60% of them seen once. Sample: PBMCs. These receptors were taken from a woman aged 45 to 65 in good health and CMV-seronegative.

The rearrangement links TRBV7-9 to TRBJ1-2, with D possibly TRBD1 on 6 matching bases. Deletions cut 5 bases from V and 6 bases from J, with 16 bases between. Germline V gene data show CDR1 as SEHNR and CDR2 as FQNEAQ (reference sequence). This CDR3 has 14 residues. CDR3 sequence: CASSAIGTMNGYTF. As DNA, the CDR3 is TGTGCCAGCAGCGCCATCGGGACAATGAATGGCTACACCTTC.

The chain has TRBV19 and TRBJ2-6, with 10 bases aligning to TRBD1. Germline V CDR1 and CDR2: LNHDA, SQIVND (reference sequence). This CDR3 spans 16 amino acids. Unmatched junction bases numbered 6, after V lost 7 bases and J lost 3 bases. The CDR3 bases are TGTGCCAGTAACGACAGGGGGCGTTTTGGGGCCAACGTCCTGACTTTC. It encodes CASNDRGRFGANVLTF.

The V and J genes are TRBV28 and TRBJ1-1; possibly TRBD1 for D (5 bases). The ends were cut back, 3 bases at V and 10 bases at J, with 15 bases in the middle. Germline assignment: CDR1 MDHEN and CDR2 SYDVKM. The CDR3 covers 13 residues. The DNA of the CDR3 is TGTGCCAGCAGTTTCCTGCGGGGCCCCGTAGCTTTCTTT. Its protein is CASSFLRGPVAFF.

This chain joins TRBV19 and TRBJ1-3, with unresolved D. Germline CDR1 reads LNHDA; CDR2 reads SQIVND (reference sequence). Trimming took 3 bases from V and 8 from J, leaving 11 bases between them. This CDR3 has 13 amino acids. CDR3 sequence reads: CASSMRARDTIYF. For the CDR3, the DNA is TGTGCCAGTAGTATGCGTGCACGAGACACCATATATTTT.

The chain employs TRBV5-6 and TRBJ1-4; TRBD1 agrees at 7 bases. This CDR3 has 15 amino acids. V shed 4 bases and J 8 bases; nucleotides not matched to a gene: 11. Looked up from germline, CDR1 is SGHDT and CDR2 is YYEEEE. The CDR3, as DNA: TGTGCCAGCAGCCGCGGGGCAGGGGGAATGGAAAAACTGTTTTTT. Translated, it gives CASSRGAGGMEKLFF.

This clone turned up a few times. J is TRBJ1-1 and V is TRBV28, with no clear D. The CDR3 runs to 12 residues. Trimming pared 6 bases from V and 5 bases from J, leaving 10 bases between. The V gene's germline CDR1 is MDHEN and CDR2 SYDVKM. The CDR3 region is CASSSGWTEAFF. The CDR3, as DNA: TGTGCCAGCAGCTCCGGGTGGACTGAAGCTTTCTTT.

The V and J genes are TRBV19 and TRBJ2-7; 9 bases map to TRBD1. Trimming took 7 bases from V and 1 from J; bases not matched to a gene: 5. Germline V CDR1 and CDR2: LNHDA, SQIVND (reference sequence). CDR3 size: 14 residues. The DNA for the CDR3 is TGTGCCAGTAATCGGGGACAGGGATCCTACGAGCAGTACTTC. Protein sequence: CASNRGQGSYEQYF.

About this clone: An end of the junction differs from the germline gene, which may be a read error. The genes are TRBV7-3 and TRBJ2-7; D unresolved. The CDR3 sequence is 14 residues long. Germline V gene lookup returns CDR1 SGHTA and CDR2 FQGTGA. The CDR3 DNA follows: TGTTCCAGCAGCTTATCTGGGCCTGTAGGAGAGCAGTACTTC. It specifies CSSSLSGPVGEQYF.